This TCR beta chain stems from a study of T cell repertoires in cytomegalovirus infection. Study overall: The study used recently identified HLA-C-restricted and well-studied HLA-B-restricted CMV epitopes. CMV infection together with matching HLA type was indicated by public TCR beta signatures.

TCRdb fed the reads into MiXCR, producing one record per CDR3 protein. The table has hundreds of thousands of distinct CDR3 sequences, roughly 30% seen once; the top ten hold roughly an eighth. This clonotype was counted at least ten times. Its specificity is unknown. The germline V and J ends were trimmed by 1 base and 9 bases, with 22 bases remaining between them. Germline lookup yields CDR1 SGHVS and CDR2 FNYEAQ. This CDR3 spans 17 amino acids. The study, taken as a whole, reports: Carriage of CMV together with the relevant HLA was identifiable through cumulative public TCR beta family frequency. CMV-specific HLA-C-restricted TCR beta clonotypes dominated the ex vivo response.

The source was cultured CD8+ T cells from PBMCs, collected from culture after CMV antigen stimulation. The chain uses TRBV7-6 and TRBJ2-1; D is unclear. The clonotype comes from a human donor in good health (CMV status not recorded). Some clones in this sample may be carry-over from other donors' samples. The CDR3 DNA follows: TGTGCCAGCAGCTTAGGAACTCGCGGTCGAGAGTTCCTTGAGCAGTTCTTC. This encodes CASSLGTRGREFLEQFF.